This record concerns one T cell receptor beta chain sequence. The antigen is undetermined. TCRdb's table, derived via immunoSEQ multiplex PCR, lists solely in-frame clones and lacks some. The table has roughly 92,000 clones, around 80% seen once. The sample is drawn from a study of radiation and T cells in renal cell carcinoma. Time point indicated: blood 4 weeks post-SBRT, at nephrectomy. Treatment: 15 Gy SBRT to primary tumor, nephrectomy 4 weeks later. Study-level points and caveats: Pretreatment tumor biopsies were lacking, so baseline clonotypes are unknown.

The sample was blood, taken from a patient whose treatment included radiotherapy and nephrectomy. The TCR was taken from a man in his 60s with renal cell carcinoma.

CDR3 in DNA: TGCGCCAGCAGCACCGGGACCGGGTCCTGGGAGCTGTTTTTT. Translating it yields CASSTGTGSWELFF. The chain recombines TRBV5-1 with TRBJ2-2, with D perhaps assigned TRBD1 or TRBD2 (5 bases each). The ends were cut back, 4 bases at V and 9 bases at J, with 16 bases in the middle. The germline V gene has CDR1 SGHRS and CDR2 YFSETQ. CDR3 length: 14 amino acids. The complete variable domain, with remaining parts taken from reference TRBV5-1 and TRBJ2-2, reads KAGVTQTPRYLIKTRGQQVTLSCSPISGHRSVSWYQQTPGQGLQFLFEYFSETQRNKGNFPGRFSGRQFSNSRSEMNVSTLELGDSALYLCASSTGTGSWELFFGEGSRLTVL.